One sample yielded the 22 T cell receptor beta chains listed below, sequenced in a study of cytomegalovirus exposure and HLA in healthy donors. PCR used 60 Vbeta primers and 13 Jbeta primers. The repertoire was sequenced with immunoSEQ multiplex PCR; TCRdb's copy has only in-frame clones and lacks some. The table includes about 190,000 clones, 60% to 80% detected once. Sequenced sample: PBMCs. These receptors were collected from a woman in her twenties or thirties in good health and CMV-seropositive.

CDR3 in amino acids: CASSLSVAGGGNEQFF. CDR3 nucleotides: TGTGCCAGCAGTTTATCAGTAGCGGGGGGGGGCAATGAGCAGTTCTTC. The chain combines TRBV28 with TRBJ2-1; 11 nucleotides line up with TRBD2. Germline V gene lookup returns CDR1 MDHEN and CDR2 SYDVKM. The CDR3 length is 16 residues. V shed 1 base, J shed 6 bases, and the junction held 5 bases outside the gene matches.

The V call is TRBV9, the J call TRBJ1-2; TRBD1 is a possible D gene (6 bases). V lost 2 bases to trimming and J lost 5 bases, with 10 bases between them. CDR3 length: 13 residues. The germline V gene has CDR1 SGDLS and CDR2 YYNGEE. This CDR3 is CASSVRGGYGYTF. CDR3 DNA: TGTGCCAGCAGCGTCAGGGGAGGGTATGGCTACACCTTC.

The chain has TRBV15 and TRBJ1-4, with D unresolved. V shed 0 bases and J shed 13 bases, with 12 bases lying between them. This CDR3 is built from 13 residues. Germline-derived CDR1 and CDR2 are LNHNV and YYDKDF (reference sequence). CDR3: CATSRDGVEVLFF. CDR3 bases: TGTGCCACCAGCAGAGATGGCGTGGAGGTACTGTTTTTT.

The chain employs TRBV6-5 and TRBJ2-1; TRBD1 agrees at 7 bases. CDR1 is MNHEY, CDR2 SVGAGI, per germline. The V gene end was trimmed by 8 bases and the J gene end by 0 bases; junction bases not matched to a gene: 4. There are 14 residues in the CDR3. The CDR3 DNA is TGTGCCAGCGGTCGGGACAGCTCCTACAATGAGCAGTTCTTC. It encodes CASGRDSSYNEQFF.

This chain links TRBV28 with TRBJ2-7; 8 nucleotides line up with TRBD1. V was clipped by 6 bases and J by 3 bases; unmatched bases: 7. The CDR3 has 14 amino acids. Germline lookup yields CDR1 MDHEN and CDR2 SYDVKM. The chain's CDR3 is CASRGDRRNYEQYF. CDR3 sequence (DNA): TGTGCCAGCAGGGGGGACAGGAGAAACTACGAGCAGTACTTC.

J is TRBJ2-7 and V is TRBV18, with 12 bases that match TRBD1. CDR1 KGHSH and CDR2 LQKENI come from the germline V gene. Unmatched junction bases numbered 5, after V lost 2 bases and J lost 6 bases. This CDR3 is 15 amino acids long. The CDR3: CASSPGTGGKGEQYF. CDR3 sequence (DNA): TGTGCCAGCTCACCAGGGACAGGGGGCAAGGGCGAGCAGTACTTC.

The chain employs TRBV18 and TRBJ1-1; no clear D gene. The length of the CDR3 is 13 residues. Trimming took 3 bases from V and 4 from J, leaving 9 bases between them. In germline, CDR1 is KGHSH, CDR2 LQKENI. Written as DNA, the CDR3 is TGTGCCAGCTCACCGTCTTCAGGCACTGAAGCTTTCTTT. The encoded protein is CASSPSSGTEAFF.

J is TRBJ2-5 and V is TRBV28, with D hard to call. The CDR3 runs to 14 residues. The V and J ends lost 7 bases and 0 bases respectively, with 12 bases between them. CDR1 and CDR2 from the germline V gene are MDHEN and SYDVKM. The CDR3 here is CASISGSNQETQYF. The CDR3, as DNA: TGTGCCAGCATCTCCGGGTCCAACCAAGAGACCCAGTACTTC.

This chain connects TRBV28 to TRBJ2-1; D is perhaps TRBD2 (6 bases). Germline loops: CDR1 MDHEN, CDR2 SYDVKM. Trimming cost V 6 bases and J 0 bases, with 9 bases left between them. The CDR3 runs 14 residues. The DNA for the CDR3 is TGTGCCAGCAGCCCGGAGGGCTCCTACAATGAGCAGTTCTTC. Residues: CASSPEGSYNEQFF.

This CDR3 reads CASSLGSPPPQHF. CDR3 nucleotide sequence: TGTGCCAGCAGTTTGGGCAGCCCTCCGCCCCAGCATTTT. The chain employs TRBV27 and TRBJ1-5; D not resolved. CDR1 is MNHEY and CDR2 is SMNVEV in the germline V gene (reference sequence). V lost 3 bases and J 9 bases, leaving 12 bases between the germline ends. The length of the CDR3 is 13 residues.

This chain joins TRBV13 and TRBJ2-5; the D gene is possibly TRBD2 (6 bases). The germline V gene has CDR1 PRHDT and CDR2 FYEKMQ (reference sequence). Trimming took 5 bases from V and 3 from J, leaving 19 bases between them. This CDR3 has 16 amino acids. CDR3: CASSPPPGEGEETQYF. The CDR3 nucleotides read TGTGCCAGCAGCCCCCCCCCGGGAGAAGGGGAAGAGACCCAGTACTTC.

The chain links TRBV5-6 to TRBJ2-1, with 9 nucleotides matching TRBD2. V shed 0 bases, J shed 8 bases, and the junction held 12 bases outside the gene matches. The CDR3 sequence is 17 residues long. Per germline, CDR1 SGHDT and CDR2 YYEEEE. Here the CDR3 DNA reads TGTGCCAGCAGCTTGGATTTTGGCGGGAGGGCCGGAGATGAGCAGTTCTTC. This sequence encodes CASSLDFGGRAGDEQFF.

The rearrangement joins TRBV4-1 to TRBJ1-1; D possibly corresponds to TRBD1 (5 bases). Germline V gives CDR1 MGHRA, CDR2 YSYEKL. Trimming removed 3 bases from V and 2 bases from J, with 16 bases in between. CDR3 length: 16 amino acids. The chain's CDR3 is CASSHPPRRANTEAFF. The DNA of the CDR3 is TGCGCCAGCAGCCACCCGCCCCGCAGGGCTAACACTGAAGCTTTCTTT.

This chain joins TRBV28 and TRBJ2-7; TRBD1 matches 7 bases. This CDR3 contains 13 residues. Germline assignment: CDR1 MDHEN and CDR2 SYDVKM. With 3 bases clipped from V and 3 bases from J, the junction kept 2 bases outside the gene matches. This CDR3 is CASSFTGDYEQYF. The DNA of the CDR3 is TGTGCCAGCAGTTTCACAGGGGACTACGAGCAGTACTTC.

V usage is TRBV19 and J usage is TRBJ1-5; 9 bases map to TRBD1. Trimming at V came to 8 bases and at J to 0 bases, leaving 11 bases not matched to a gene. The CDR3 has 17 amino acids. Per germline, CDR1 LNHDA and CDR2 SQIVND (reference sequence). The CDR3 reads CASDDRGISYSNQPQHF. Written as DNA, the CDR3 is TGTGCCAGTGACGACAGGGGGATCTCTTATAGCAATCAGCCCCAGCATTTT.

The rearrangement links TRBV6-1 to TRBJ2-5; perhaps TRBD1 as D (6 bases). V gave up 2 bases and J gave up 4 bases, with 14 bases separating them. The CDR3 has 15 amino acids. Per germline, CDR1 MNHNS and CDR2 SASEGT. In DNA form, the CDR3 reads TGTGCCAGCAGTGAAACAGTACAGGGTCCAGAGACCCAGTACTTC. The encoded protein is CASSETVQGPETQYF.

The chain is built from TRBV21-1 and TRBJ2-2; whether TRBD2, the table's D call, matches the DNA was not checked. TRBV21-1 is assigned pseudogene status. This CDR3 is built from 19 residues. DNA of the CDR3: TGTGCCAGCCGAGGCGGGAGGAGGCTACGTGCACCAAACTCCGGGGAGCTGTTTTTT. It yields the protein CASRGGRRLRAPNSGELFF.

This clone was recorded once. The chain joins TRBV18 to TRBJ2-7; 9 positions match TRBD1. CDR1 and CDR2 from the germline V gene are KGHSH and LQKENI. The CDR3 is 14 amino acids. V lost 5 bases to trimming and J lost 5 bases; unmatched junction nucleotides: 7. CDR3 residues: CASSNTGQGNEQYF. The CDR3 DNA reads TGTGCCAGCTCAAATACGGGACAGGGCAACGAGCAGTACTTC. Full variable domain (missing parts from reference TRBV18 and TRBJ2-7): NAGVMQNPRHLVRRRGQEARLRCSPMKGHSHVYWYRQLPEEGLKFMVYLQKENIIDESGMPKERFSAEFPKEGPSILRIQQVVRGDSAAYFCASSNTGQGNEQYFGPGTRLTVT.

Remarks on this clone: The sample has other DNA sequences that encode this CDR3 too. In DNA form, the CDR3 reads TGTGCCAGCAGCACCTCTGGGACAGGGGGCACCGGGGAGCTGTTTTTT. Its protein product is CASSTSGTGGTGELFF. The chain couples TRBV27 to TRBJ2-2; 11 bases match TRBD1. The germline CDR1 and CDR2 sequences are MNHEY and SMNVEV (reference sequence). The junction had 7 bases not matched to a gene; V was cut back by 6 bases and J by 4 bases. The CDR3 length is 16 residues.

The chain joins TRBV15 to TRBJ2-5; D perhaps matches TRBD1 (5 bases). The germline gives CDR1 LNHNV, CDR2 YYDKDF (reference sequence). Deletions cut 4 bases from V and 1 base from J, with 10 bases between. The CDR3 consists of 14 residues. CDR3 region: CATSTQTVQETQYF. For the CDR3, the DNA is TGTGCCACCAGCACTCAGACAGTCCAAGAGACCCAGTACTTC.

This clone has just a few counts. The V call is TRBV5-1, the J call TRBJ2-1, with 12 positions matching TRBD1. This CDR3 is 20 amino acids long. Trimming at V came to 3 bases and at J to 6 bases, leaving 19 bases not matched to a gene. Germline V CDR1 and CDR2: SGHRS, YFSETQ. The CDR3 DNA reads TGCGCCAGCAGCTACCGACCGGGACAGGGGGCGCGGAAGACCCGCAATGAGCAGTTCTTC. Translating it yields CASSYRPGQGARKTRNEQFF.

Remarks on this clone: Other DNA sequences in the sample encode the same CDR3. The V gene is TRBV28, the J gene TRBJ2-1; D is unclear. Between the trimmed V and J ends, which lost 4 bases and 4 bases, there was a span of 5 bases. The CDR3 loop spans 12 amino acids. Germline V gives CDR1 MDHEN, CDR2 SYDVKM. CDR3 sequence (DNA): TGTGCCAGCAGTTCCGTTTACAATGAGCAGTTCTTC. Residues: CASSSVYNEQFF.